This T cell receptor (beta chain) originates from a study of blood T cell repertoires in COVID-19. Repertoires were generated with immunoSEQ multiplex PCR, while TCRdb's copy carries only in-frame clones and drops some. The sample has hundreds of thousands of clones, 85% to 90% seen once. V gave up 0 bases and J gave up 3 bases, with 9 bases separating them. This CDR3 is 14 amino acids long. Per the germline V gene, CDR1 is SGDLS and CDR2 is YYNGEE. The J gene is TRBJ1-1, the V gene TRBV9; no reliable D call. The TCR comes from a young woman with acute COVID-19. The sequencing sample was made of PBMCs or T cells enriched from blood (not recorded which). CDR3 nucleotide sequence: TGTGCCAGCAGCGTAGGGACTTTGGACACTGAAGCTTTCTTT. This sequence encodes CASSVGTLDTEAFF.